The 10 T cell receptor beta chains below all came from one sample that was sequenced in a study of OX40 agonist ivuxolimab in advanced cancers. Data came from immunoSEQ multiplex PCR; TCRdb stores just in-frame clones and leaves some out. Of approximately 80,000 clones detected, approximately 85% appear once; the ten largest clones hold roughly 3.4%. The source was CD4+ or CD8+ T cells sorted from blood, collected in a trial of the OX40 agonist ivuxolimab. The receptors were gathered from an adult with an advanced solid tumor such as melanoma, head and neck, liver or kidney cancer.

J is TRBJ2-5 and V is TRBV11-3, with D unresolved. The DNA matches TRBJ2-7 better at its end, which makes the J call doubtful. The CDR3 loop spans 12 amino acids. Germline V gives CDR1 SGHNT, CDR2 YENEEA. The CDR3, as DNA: TGTGCCAGCAGTGGAGCCACCTACGAGCAGTACTTC. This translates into CASSGATYEQYF.

CDR3 coding DNA: TGTGCCAGCAGCCAAGCGGGACTAGCGGGAGGCGAGCAGTACTTC. Translated: CASSQAGLAGGEQYF. The chain carries TRBV4-2 and TRBJ2-7; TRBD2 matches at 15 bases. This CDR3 has 15 amino acids. Germline lookup yields CDR1 LGHNA and CDR2 YNFKEQ. The V and J ends lost 1 base and 6 bases, in that order; junction bases with no gene match: 1.

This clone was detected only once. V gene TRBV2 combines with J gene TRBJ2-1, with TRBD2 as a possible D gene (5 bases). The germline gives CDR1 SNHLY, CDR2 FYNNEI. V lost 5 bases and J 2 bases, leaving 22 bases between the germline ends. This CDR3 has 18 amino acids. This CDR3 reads CASSQDFPSAVTYNEQFF. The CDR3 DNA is TGTGCCAGCAGTCAAGATTTCCCCTCAGCGGTCACCTACAATGAGCAGTTCTTC.

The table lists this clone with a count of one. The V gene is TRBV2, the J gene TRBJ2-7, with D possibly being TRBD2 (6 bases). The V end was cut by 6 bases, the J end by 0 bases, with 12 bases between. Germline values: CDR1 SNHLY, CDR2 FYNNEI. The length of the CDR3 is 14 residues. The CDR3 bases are TGTGCCAGCAGGGGGGAGGCGGGCTCCTACGAGCAGTACTTC. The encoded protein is CASRGEAGSYEQYF.

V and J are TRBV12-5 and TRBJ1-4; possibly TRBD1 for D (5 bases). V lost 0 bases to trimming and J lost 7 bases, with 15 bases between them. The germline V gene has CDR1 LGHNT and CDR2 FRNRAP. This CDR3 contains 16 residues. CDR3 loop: CASGLVIDRAREKLFF. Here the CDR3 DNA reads TGTGCTAGTGGTTTGGTAATCGACAGAGCCCGTGAAAAACTGTTTTTT.

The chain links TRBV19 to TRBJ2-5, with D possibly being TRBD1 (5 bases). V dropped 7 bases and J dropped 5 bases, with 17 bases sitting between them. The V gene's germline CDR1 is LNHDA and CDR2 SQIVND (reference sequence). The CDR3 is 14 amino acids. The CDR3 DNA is TGTGCCAGTAAGGTGTCGGCAGGGAAGGAGACCCAGTACTTC. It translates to CASKVSAGKETQYF. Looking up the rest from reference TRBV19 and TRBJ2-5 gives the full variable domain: DGGITQSPKYLFRKEGQNVTLSCEQNLNHDAMYWYRQDPGQGLRLIYYSQIVNDFQKGDIAEGYSVSREKKESFPLTVTSAQKNPTAFYLCASKVSAGKETQYFGPGTRLLVL.

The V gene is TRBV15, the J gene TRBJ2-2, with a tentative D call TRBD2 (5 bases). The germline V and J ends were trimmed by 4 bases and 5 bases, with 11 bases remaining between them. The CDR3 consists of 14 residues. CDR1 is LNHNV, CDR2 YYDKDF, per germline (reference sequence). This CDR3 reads CATSTSPGTGELFF. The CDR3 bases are TGTGCCACCAGCACCAGTCCGGGGACCGGGGAGCTGTTTTTT.

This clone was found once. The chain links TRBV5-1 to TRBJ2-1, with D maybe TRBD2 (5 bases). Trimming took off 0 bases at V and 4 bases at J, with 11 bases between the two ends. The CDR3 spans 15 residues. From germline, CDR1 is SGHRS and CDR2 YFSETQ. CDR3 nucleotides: TGCGCCAGCAGCTTGGATGCGCGGGCTTACAATGAGCAGTTCTTC. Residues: CASSLDARAYNEQFF. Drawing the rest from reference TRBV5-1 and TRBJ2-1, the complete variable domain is KAGVTQTPRYLIKTRGQQVTLSCSPISGHRSVSWYQQTPGQGLQFLFEYFSETQRNKGNFPGRFSGRQFSNSRSEMNVSTLELGDSALYLCASSLDARAYNEQFFGPGTRLTVL.

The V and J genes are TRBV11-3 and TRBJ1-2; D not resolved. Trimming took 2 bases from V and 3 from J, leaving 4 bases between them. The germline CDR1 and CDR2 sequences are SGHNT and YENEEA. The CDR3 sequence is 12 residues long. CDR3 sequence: CASSLQDYGYTF. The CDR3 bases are TGTGCCAGCAGCTTACAAGACTATGGCTACACCTTC.

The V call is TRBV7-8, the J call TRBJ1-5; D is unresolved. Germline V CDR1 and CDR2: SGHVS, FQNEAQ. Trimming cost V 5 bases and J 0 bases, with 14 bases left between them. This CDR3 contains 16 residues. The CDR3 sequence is CASSTLTPYSNQPQHF. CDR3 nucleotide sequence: TGTGCCAGCAGCACCTTGACGCCCTATAGCAATCAGCCCCAGCATTTT.